The clone carrying this TCR beta chain was seen a few times. The germline V gene has CDR1 SNHLY and CDR2 FYNNEI. V was pared by 6 bases and J by 3 bases, with 8 bases between. The length of the CDR3 is 13 residues. The record originates from a study of T-cell reconstitution after alpha-beta-depleted transplantation in children. Preparing the TCRbeta library involved the use of unique molecular identifiers. TCRdb processed the PCR reads anew with MiXCR; each CDR3 protein has one entry. The table records 200,000 to 250,000 distinct CDR3 sequences, approximately 11% of them present only once. Source: PBMCs, taken before TCRalphabeta/CD19-depleted stem cell transplant. The TCR sequence derives from a child under two years old with acute myeloid leukemia, due to receive a stem cell transplant. The rearrangement links TRBV2 to TRBJ1-4; D is ambiguous. The CDR3 DNA is TGTGCCAGCAGCGGACGGGCTAATGAAAAACTGTTTTTT. Its translation is CASSGRANEKLFF.